This T cell receptor beta chain derives from a study of T cells in Graves' hyperthyroidism and ophthalmopathy. J lost 6 bases, V lost 3 bases, and 8 bases had no gene match. The CDR3 has 15 amino acids. Looked up from germline, CDR1 is LNHDA and CDR2 is SQIVND (reference sequence). Amplification yielded TCR beta CDR3 regions, with RNA transcripts as the source. A set of HTBI primers served as the primers for a first-round RT-PCR of the TCR CDR3. Each CDR3 protein gets one entry after TCRdb re-called the multiplex PCR reads with MiXCR. Counted here are a few hundred thousand distinct CDR3 sequences, about 13% occurring once; the ten biggest clones make up 9.2%. This clonotype came up many times.

The source material was blood. The V gene is TRBV19, the J gene TRBJ2-1, with 7 bases lining up with TRBD1. The receptor's source is a young woman with Graves' hyperthyroidism. CDR3 residues: CASSIEGARSNEQFF. CDR3 nucleotides: TGTGCCAGTAGTATCGAGGGGGCGCGAAGCAATGAGCAGTTCTTC.